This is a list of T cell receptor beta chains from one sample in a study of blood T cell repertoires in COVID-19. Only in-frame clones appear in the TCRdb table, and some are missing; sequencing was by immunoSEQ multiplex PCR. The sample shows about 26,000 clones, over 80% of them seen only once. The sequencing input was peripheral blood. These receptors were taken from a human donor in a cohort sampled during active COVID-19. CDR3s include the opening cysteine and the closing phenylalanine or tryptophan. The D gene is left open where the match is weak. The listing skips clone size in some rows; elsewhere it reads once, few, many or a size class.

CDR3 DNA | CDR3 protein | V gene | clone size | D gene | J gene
TGTGCCAGCAGCCCGGGACAGGGAGGGGAGACCCAGTACTTC | CASSPGQGGETQYF | TRBV5-4 | - | TRBD1 | TRBJ2-5
TGTGCCAGCAGCAAACTGATATCGGGACAGGGGGCCAATTCACCCCTCCACTTT | CASSKLISGQGANSPLHF | TRBV21-1 | - | - | TRBJ1-6
TGTGCCATCAGTGAGTCGAAGAGCTCCTATAATTCACCCCTCCACTTT | CAISESKSSYNSPLHF | TRBV10-3 | - | - | TRBJ1-6
TGCGCCAGCACACCCGACAGGGTGAACACTGAAGCTTTCTTT | CASTPDRVNTEAFF | TRBV5-1 | - | TRBD1 | TRBJ1-1
TGTGCCAGCAGCAGGTTCGCAGGACAGGGCTCTGGAAACACCATATATTTT | CASSRFAGQGSGNTIYF | TRBV21-1 | - | - | TRBJ1-3
TGTGCCAGTAGTATTGTAGCGGGGGGGCCCCACAACTTC | CASSIVAGGPHNF | TRBV19 | - | TRBD2 | TRBJ2-5
TGTGCCAGCAGCAAAGCTTACTTTGAGGTTCGTGAAAAACTGTTTTTT | CASSKAYFEVREKLFF | TRBV21-1 | - | - | TRBJ1-4
TGCGCCAGCAGTGAGTCGAGGAAATCACCCCTCCACTTT | CASSESRKSPLHF | TRBV10-1 | - | - | TRBJ1-6
TGTGCCAGCAGCTTGGGCCTGGCTTTTGAAGCTTTCTTT | CASSLGLAFEAFF | TRBV11-2 | - | - | TRBJ1-1
TGCAGTGCTAGTCCTACAGGGAACTACTACGAGCAGTACTTC | CSASPTGNYYEQYF | TRBV20-1 | - | - | TRBJ2-7
TGCGCCAGCAGCTTGTCCCCGGGAGGGACCTCTGGAAACACCATATATTTT | CASSLSPGGTSGNTIYF | TRBV5-1 | - | - | TRBJ1-3
TGTGCCAGCAGCGTAGTTCTGGAGGGGTGGACTGAAGCTTTCTTT | CASSVVLEGWTEAFF | TRBV9 | - | - | TRBJ1-1
TGCGCCAGCAGCCAAGAACCTTGGACAGAAGGGTATGGCTACACCTTC | CASSQEPWTEGYGYTF | TRBV4-1 | - | - | TRBJ1-2
TGTGCCAGCAGCCTCGGGGGGGCTGACACCGGGGAGCTGTTTTTT | CASSLGGADTGELFF | TRBV3-1/TRBV3-2 | - | TRBD2 | TRBJ2-2
TGTGCCAGCAGCTTGGCCCCGTCGACAGGGCTCTCTGAAGCTTTCTTT | CASSLAPSTGLSEAFF | TRBV5-4 | - | TRBD1 | TRBJ1-1
TGCGCCAGCCTCATAGCGGGGGGGGACACCGGGGAGCTGTTTTTT | CASLIAGGDTGELFF | TRBV10-2 | - | TRBD2 | TRBJ2-2
TGTGCCAGCAGCCGTACAGGGGGCAGGGAGACCCAGTACTTC | CASSRTGGRETQYF | TRBV3-1/TRBV3-2 | - | TRBD1 | TRBJ2-5
TGTGCCAGTTACAGGGGTTTTCGGCAGCCCCAGCATTTT | CASYRGFRQPQHF | TRBV18 | - | TRBD1 | TRBJ1-5
TGTGCCAGTTCTCGGGCCAATCGAAGAGGGCCCACAGATACGCAGTATTTT | CASSRANRRGPTDTQYF | TRBV19 | once | - | TRBJ2-3
TGTGCCAGCAACCAGGACTCCACAGATACGCAGTATTTT | CASNQDSTDTQYF | TRBV2 | - | - | TRBJ2-3
TGTGCCAGCAGCCAAGTGCCCCCTTGGACAAGTTCTAACTATGGCTACACCTTC | CASSQVPPWTSSNYGYTF | TRBV3-1/TRBV3-2 | - | - | TRBJ1-2
TGTGCCAGCTCACCAAATCCCGGGACAGGGGCCTACGAGCAGTACTTC | CASSPNPGTGAYEQYF | TRBV18 | - | TRBD1 | TRBJ2-7
TGTGCCAGCAGCTTAGCTACAGGGGAGGGCTACACCTTC | CASSLATGEGYTF | TRBV7-9 | - | TRBD1 | TRBJ1-2
TGCAGCGTTGAGGTCCAGGCACTGAACACTGAAGCTTTCTTT | CSVEVQALNTEAFF | TRBV29-1 | - | - | TRBJ1-1
TGTGCCAGCAGTGATCCAATCTCTGGAAACACCATATATTTT | CASSDPISGNTIYF | TRBV6-1 | - | - | TRBJ1-3
TGTGCCAGCAGCCCCCATGTTTACGAGCAGTACTTC | CASSPHVYEQYF | TRBV3-1/TRBV3-2 | - | - | TRBJ2-7
TGTGCCAGCTGCCGGGGAGGCTCCGGCGGGAACACTGAAGCTTTCTTT | CASCRGGSGGNTEAFF | TRBV28 | - | - | TRBJ1-1
TGTGCCAGCAGCCAAGACAGGGGGCGAGCCACAGATACGCAGTATTTT | CASSQDRGRATDTQYF | TRBV4-2 | once | TRBD1 | TRBJ2-3
TGTGCCAGCAGTTTAGGGAGGAACACTGAAGCTTTCTTT | CASSLGRNTEAFF | TRBV27 | - | - | TRBJ1-1
TGTGCCAGCAGGACACGATTTGAAGCTTTCTTT | CASRTRFEAFF | TRBV27 | - | - | TRBJ1-1
TGTGCCACAATACCGCGAGGATTACAATCGAACACCGGGGAGCTGTTTTTT | CATIPRGLQSNTGELFF | TRBV18 | - | - | TRBJ2-2
TGTGCCAGCAGCTTAATGCCTAGTGGGAACACCGGGGAGCTGTTTTTT | CASSLMPSGNTGELFF | TRBV7-3 | once | - | TRBJ2-2
TGTGCCAGCAGCTTGGACAGAAACTATGGCTACACCTTC | CASSLDRNYGYTF | TRBV5-4 | - | - | TRBJ1-2
TGCGCCAGCAGCTCGGCGGGACAGGGGGCCTATGGCTACACCTTC | CASSSAGQGAYGYTF | TRBV5-1 | - | TRBD1 | TRBJ1-2
TGTGCCAGCAGGGGGACGGAGGGGTCCACAGATACGCAGTATTTT | CASRGTEGSTDTQYF | TRBV6-5 | - | - | TRBJ2-3
TGTGCCAGCAGTTTTGAAAGGGGAAACTATGGCTACACCTTC | CASSFERGNYGYTF | TRBV27 | - | - | TRBJ1-2
TGTGCCAGCAGTCCCAGGGGGCGCGAAACACCCCTCCACTTT | CASSPRGRETPLHF | TRBV28 | - | TRBD1 | TRBJ1-6
TGTGCCACCAGTGATTCGCGGACAGGGCAGACCTATGGCTACACCTTC | CATSDSRTGQTYGYTF | TRBV24-1 | - | TRBD1 | TRBJ1-2
TGTGCCAGCAGTCAACAGGGGTACCATGAGCAGTTCTTC | CASSQQGYHEQFF | TRBV2 | - | TRBD1 | TRBJ2-1
TGTGCCAGCAGCGTAGGTGGTAGCGGGGGGGCAAGCACAGATACGCAGTATTTT | CASSVGGSGGASTDTQYF | TRBV9 | - | TRBD2 | TRBJ2-3
TGTGCCAGCAAGAGGGTCGGGGGGACGAACACTGAAGCTTTCTTT | CASKRVGGTNTEAFF | TRBV6-5 | once | - | TRBJ1-1